These 32 T cell receptor beta chains originate from one sample sequenced in a study of blood T cell repertoires in COVID-19. Repertoires were generated with immunoSEQ multiplex PCR, while TCRdb's copy carries only in-frame clones and drops some. Of about 110,000 clones in the sample, over 65% are singletons; the top ten hold 0.7% to 1%. The source material was peripheral blood. These receptors were taken from a human donor with acute or convalescent COVID-19. The donor label of this sample is uncertain.

The gene calls are TRBV7-9 and TRBJ2-7, with 10 bases fitting TRBD1. V was clipped by 7 bases and J by 2 bases; unmatched bases: 5. The CDR3 sequence is 14 residues long. CDR1 and CDR2 from the germline V gene are SEHNR and FQNEAQ (reference sequence). The CDR3 spells CASNPGTGAYEQYF. CDR3 coding DNA: TGTGCCAGCAACCCCGGGACAGGGGCCTACGAGCAGTACTTC.

V is TRBV6-5 and J is TRBJ1-1; 7 bases align to TRBD1. V gave up 4 bases and J gave up 6 bases; unmatched junction bases: 8. Germline V gene lookup returns CDR1 MNHEY and CDR2 SVGAGI. The CDR3 is 14 amino acids. Written as DNA, the CDR3 is TGTGCCAGCAGTTCTCAGGCTACAGGGGCTGAAGCTTTCTTT. The encoded protein is CASSSQATGAEAFF.

V usage is TRBV20-1 and J usage is TRBJ1-2; D might be TRBD1 (5 bases). The CDR3 loop spans 14 amino acids. The V and J ends lost 3 bases and 4 bases respectively, with 15 bases between them. Germline CDR1 and CDR2: DFQATT and SNEGSKA (reference sequence). CDR3 region: CSASGSGSVYGYTF. The CDR3 region has the DNA TGCAGTGCTAGTGGTTCAGGGTCGGTCTATGGCTACACCTTC.

At least ten counts were recorded for this clone. This chain connects TRBV4-1 to TRBJ1-1; D uncertain. Looked up from germline, CDR1 is MGHRA and CDR2 is YSYEKL. The germline V and J ends were trimmed by 1 base and 5 bases, with 11 bases remaining between them. This CDR3 is 14 amino acids long. CDR3 in amino acids: CASSQGRAWTEAFF. The CDR3 region has the DNA TGCGCCAGCAGCCAAGGGAGGGCGTGGACTGAAGCTTTCTTT.

V gene TRBV11-2 combines with J gene TRBJ1-6, with D unresolved. The germline CDR1 and CDR2 sequences are SGHAT and FQNNGV. The CDR3 extends over 18 amino acids. V lost 1 base and J 0 bases, leaving 13 bases between the germline ends. The CDR3 sequence: CASSLAVVGSSYNSPLHF. DNA of the CDR3: TGTGCCAGCAGCTTAGCGGTTGTCGGTAGCTCCTATAATTCACCCCTCCACTTT.

The CDR3 loop reads CASSLGGQVTIHTEAFF. CDR3 DNA sequence: TGTGCCAGCAGTCTTGGGGGACAGGTTACTATCCACACTGAAGCTTTCTTT. This chain joins TRBV6-6 and TRBJ1-1, with 8 bases lining up with TRBD1. Germline loops: CDR1 MNHNY, CDR2 SVGAGI (reference sequence). CDR3 length: 17 amino acids. Germline trimming cut 5 bases from V and 3 bases from J; bases unmatched to any gene: 14.

The table lists this clone with a few counts. The rearrangement joins TRBV9 to TRBJ2-7; 16 bases align to TRBD2. The V segment lost 4 bases and the J segment 0 bases; nucleotides outside the gene matches: 10. Looked up from germline, CDR1 is SGDLS and CDR2 is YYNGEE. This CDR3 region has 19 residues. The CDR3 region is CASSKPGLAGGRSSYEQYV. DNA for the CDR3: TGTGCCAGCAGCAAACCGGGACTAGCGGGGGGGCGGAGCTCCTACGAGCAGTACGTC.

The genes are TRBV7-8 and TRBJ1-3; D remains ambiguous. The CDR3 has 15 amino acids. Germline V gene lookup returns CDR1 SGHVS and CDR2 FQNEAQ. Between the trimmed V and J ends, which lost 5 bases and 4 bases, there was a span of 15 bases. The CDR3 is CASSGRGRGGNTIYF. CDR3 sequence (DNA): TGTGCCAGCAGCGGCCGCGGGCGTGGAGGAAACACCATATATTTT.

This clone was counted many times. The chain has TRBV6-6 and TRBJ2-1, with a possible D match to TRBD1 (5 bases). CDR3 length: 13 amino acids. The germline V gene encodes CDR1 MNHNY and CDR2 SVGAGI (reference sequence). V dropped 2 bases and J dropped 11 bases, with 13 bases sitting between them. The CDR3 sequence: CASSYQGLEKQFF. CDR3 in DNA: TGTGCCAGCAGTTACCAGGGTCTAGAGAAGCAGTTCTTC.

This chain connects TRBV30 to TRBJ1-1; TRBD1 matches 8 bases. Germline V gives CDR1 GTSNPN, CDR2 SVGIG (reference sequence). J was trimmed by 2 bases and V by 2 bases; bases with no gene match: 7. The CDR3 consists of 15 residues. The CDR3 bases are TGTGCCTGGAGTCCAGGACAGGGCGGAAACACTGAAGCTTTCTTT. Its protein product is CAWSPGQGGNTEAFF.

The rearrangement links TRBV11-2 to TRBJ1-2; no reliable D call. This CDR3 is built from 13 residues. V lost 4 bases, J lost 8 bases, and 14 bases lay in between. The germline CDR1 and CDR2 sequences are SGHAT and FQNNGV. The chain's CDR3 is CASSSTDYGGYTF. The CDR3 DNA reads as TGTGCCAGCAGCTCGACGGACTATGGAGGCTACACCTTC.

J is TRBJ1-1 and V is TRBV6-5; 10 positions match TRBD1. CDR3 length equals 16 residues. V gave up 2 bases and J gave up 4 bases; unmatched junction bases: 7. From germline, CDR1 is MNHEY and CDR2 SVGAGI. The CDR3 DNA reads TGTGCCAGCAGTTACCGGGACAGGGGAGGACGCACTGAAGCTTTCTTT. The encoded protein is CASSYRDRGGRTEAFF.

This clone was detected a few times. The genes are TRBV30 and TRBJ1-2; maybe TRBD1 (5 bases). Germline assignment: CDR1 GTSNPN and CDR2 SVGIG (reference sequence). V was shortened by 1 base and J by 0 bases, with 6 bases between the two germline ends. The CDR3 has 13 amino acids. The CDR3 is CAWSAGTNYGYTF. The CDR3, as DNA: TGTGCCTGGAGTGCAGGGACTAACTATGGCTACACCTTC.

DNA of the CDR3: TGTGCCAGCAGCCTTAAAACAGGGTACTCTGGAAACACCATATATTTT. Its translation is CASSLKTGYSGNTIYF. This chain connects TRBV9 to TRBJ1-3; a weak D match, TRBD1 (6 bases). The CDR3 has 16 residues. CDR1 and CDR2 (germline): SGDLS, YYNGEE. Deletions cut 4 bases from V and 0 bases from J, with 14 bases between.

V usage is TRBV10-3 and J usage is TRBJ1-2; 8 bases line up with TRBD1. CDR3 length: 12 residues. Germline V lookup: CDR1 ENHRY, CDR2 SYGVKD. V gave up 10 bases and J gave up 3 bases; unmatched junction bases: 4. For the CDR3, the DNA is TGTGCCACTCAGGACAGGGACTATGGCTACACCTTC. Translated: CATQDRDYGYTF.

V and J are TRBV5-1 and TRBJ2-3, with a possible D match to TRBD1 (7 bases). The CDR3 spans 15 residues. Trimming removed 7 bases from V and 3 bases from J, with 18 bases in between. Per germline, CDR1 SGHRS and CDR2 YFSETQ. For the CDR3, the DNA is TGCGCCAGCGGAGGGGGCCGGAGTAGAACAGATACGCAGTATTTT. This translates into CASGGGRSRTDTQYF. The whole variable domain, remainder taken from reference TRBV5-1 and TRBJ2-3, is KAGVTQTPRYLIKTRGQQVTLSCSPISGHRSVSWYQQTPGQGLQFLFEYFSETQRNKGNFPGRFSGRQFSNSRSEMNVSTLELGDSALYLCASGGGRSRTDTQYFGPGTRLTVL.

This rearrangement joins TRBV18 to TRBJ1-1; unclear D gene. Germline V lookup: CDR1 KGHSH, CDR2 LQKENI. The length of the CDR3 is 14 residues. V gave up 2 bases and J gave up 1 base, with 8 bases separating them. CDR3 amino acids: CASSPNSGNTEAFF. CDR3 DNA sequence: TGTGCCAGCTCACCAAACAGTGGGAACACTGAAGCTTTCTTT.

The chain carries TRBV6-1 and TRBJ1-6; TRBD1 agrees at 11 bases. CDR3 length equals 17 residues. V lost 2 bases to trimming and J lost 8 bases; unmatched junction nucleotides: 8. Looked up from germline, CDR1 is MNHNS and CDR2 is SASEGT. DNA for the CDR3: TGTGCCAGCAGTGAACGGGTATGGACAGGGGGCCATTCACCCCTCCACTTT. Its translation: CASSERVWTGGHSPLHF.

The J gene is TRBJ2-3, the V gene TRBV4-1, with D possibly being TRBD2 (5 bases). Germline V gene sequence: CDR1 MGHRA, CDR2 YSYEKL. Trimming took 6 bases from V and 2 from J, leaving 12 bases between them. CDR3 length equals 14 residues. CDR3 sequence (DNA): TGCGCCAGCAGGGACTCATCTCTCACAGATACGCAGTATTTT. Translated, it gives CASRDSSLTDTQYF.

The chain recombines TRBV2 with TRBJ1-6; D is perhaps TRBD1 (6 bases). The ends were cut back, 2 bases at V and 7 bases at J, with 12 bases in the middle. The CDR3 totals 15 residues. CDR1 is SNHLY, CDR2 FYNNEI, per germline. The CDR3 DNA is TGTGCCAGCAGTGAAAGTACAGGGCGGAATTCACCCCTCCACTTT. The encoded protein is CASSESTGRNSPLHF.

The chain uses TRBV6-5 and TRBJ2-1; TRBD2 matches 7 bases. Germline CDR1 MNHEY, CDR2 SVGAGI. This CDR3 contains 15 residues. J was trimmed by 1 base and V by 6 bases; bases with no gene match: 6. The DNA of the CDR3 is TGTGCCAGCAGGGAGCAAGCGGGGTCCTACAATGAGCAGTTCTTC. Residues: CASREQAGSYNEQFF.

The chain uses TRBV14 and TRBJ1-1, with 8 bases lining up with TRBD1. The CDR3 spans 15 residues. Germline CDR1 reads SGHDN; CDR2 reads FVKESK. The V gene end was trimmed by 2 bases and the J gene end by 5 bases; junction bases not matched to a gene: 7. CDR3 region: CASSQPRQGLTEAFF. CDR3 sequence (DNA): TGTGCCAGCAGCCAACCCAGACAGGGGCTAACTGAAGCTTTCTTT.

The chain employs TRBV5-1 and TRBJ2-5; weak D call: TRBD2 (5 bases). The V end was cut by 0 bases, the J end by 1 base, with 13 bases between. The CDR3 length is 16 residues. Looked up from germline, CDR1 is SGHRS and CDR2 is YFSETQ. CDR3 sequence (DNA): TGCGCCAGCAGCTTGGGCCCGGACTCCTCCCAAGAGACCCAGTACTTC. Its protein is CASSLGPDSSQETQYF.

Points on this clone: Other DNA sequences in the sample encode the same CDR3. CDR3 in amino acids: CASSLGTEQETQYF. For the CDR3, the DNA is TGCGCCAGCAGCTTAGGAACAGAGCAAGAGACCCAGTACTTC. V usage is TRBV5-1 and J usage is TRBJ2-5; D is undetermined. V lost 2 bases, J lost 2 bases, and 10 bases lay in between. This CDR3 is built from 14 residues. The germline CDR1 and CDR2 sequences are SGHRS and YFSETQ.

The chain employs TRBV9 and TRBJ2-2, with D possibly being TRBD1 (5 bases). V was pared by 2 bases and J by 8 bases, with 7 bases between. CDR1 is SGDLS, CDR2 YYNGEE, per germline. The length of the CDR3 is 12 residues. CDR3: CASSVTGGELFF. In nucleotides, the CDR3 is TGTGCCAGCAGCGTTACAGGAGGGGAGCTGTTTTTT.

DNA of the CDR3: TGTGCCAGCAGTGTCCATAAGGGACTAGCGGTTGACAATGAGCAGTTCTTC. Translating it yields CASSVHKGLAVDNEQFF. The chain carries TRBV2 and TRBJ2-1, with 11 positions matching TRBD2. CDR3 length: 17 amino acids. V dropped 4 bases and J dropped 5; count of bases not matched to a gene: 10. CDR1 is SNHLY and CDR2 is FYNNEI in the germline V gene.

The CDR3 spells CSVVLDRLGYGYTF. DNA of the CDR3: TGCAGCGTTGTTCTTGACAGGCTCGGATATGGCTACACCTTC. The chain employs TRBV29-1 and TRBJ1-2, with a possible D match to TRBD1 (6 bases). The CDR3 consists of 14 residues. The germline V and J ends were trimmed by 4 bases and 5 bases, with 17 bases remaining between them. Per the germline V gene, CDR1 is SQVTM and CDR2 is ANQGSEA. The whole variable domain, remainder taken from reference TRBV29-1 and TRBJ1-2, is SAVISQKPSRDICQRGTSLTIQCQVDSQVTMMFWYRQQPGQSLTLIATANQGSEATYESGFVIDKFPISRPNLTFSTLTVSNMSPEDSSIYLCSVVLDRLGYGYTFGSGTRLTVV.

This chain connects TRBV6-1 to TRBJ2-6; 8 bases agree with TRBD1. The CDR3 length is 16 residues. The V gene end was trimmed by 4 bases and the J gene end by 2 bases; junction bases not matched to a gene: 4. Germline V CDR1 and CDR2: MNHNS, SASEGT. The CDR3 DNA is TGTGCCAGCAGTGGCCTACAGGGGGCTGGGGCCAACGTCCTGACTTTC. Protein sequence: CASSGLQGAGANVLTF.

The chain uses TRBV19 and TRBJ1-3; no clear D gene. The length of the CDR3 is 17 residues. Germline V CDR1 and CDR2: LNHDA, SQIVND (reference sequence). The V end lost 3 bases, the J end lost 0 bases, and 15 bases lay between the germline ends. In nucleotides, the CDR3 is TGTGCCAGTAGTATCATCGGAGGTCTCCTCTCTGGAAACACCATATATTTT. Amino acids: CASSIIGGLLSGNTIYF.

The rearrangement uses TRBV9 and TRBJ2-3; TRBD2 aligns across 7 bases. Looked up from germline, CDR1 is SGDLS and CDR2 is YYNGEE. This CDR3 has 16 residues. Germline trimming cut 3 bases from V and 1 base from J; bases unmatched to any gene: 8. In DNA, the CDR3 is TGTGCCAGCAGCGGCGCCCCGCTAGCGGGCACAGATACGCAGTATTTT. Translated, it gives CASSGAPLAGTDTQYF.

This chain joins TRBV5-4 and TRBJ2-2; D might be TRBD2 (5 bases). Deletions cut 6 bases from V and 6 bases from J, with 12 bases between. The CDR3 has 13 residues. The germline CDR1 and CDR2 sequences are SGHNT and YYREEE (reference sequence). The CDR3 here is CASTKDSPGELFF. The CDR3, as DNA: TGTGCCAGCACCAAGGACTCTCCCGGGGAGCTGTTTTTT.

The rearrangement joins TRBV18 to TRBJ2-7; TRBD1 is a possible D gene (5 bases). The CDR3 runs 13 residues. CDR1 is KGHSH, CDR2 LQKENI, per germline. V lost 4 bases and J 5 bases, leaving 12 bases between the germline ends. The CDR3 DNA reads as TGTGCCAGCTCACAGGACAAATTGGACGAGCAGTACTTC. Translation gives CASSQDKLDEQYF.